The clone carrying this T cell receptor beta chain has a handful of counts. Its antigen is currently unknown. Germline V gene lookup returns CDR1 SGHDN and CDR2 FVKESK. The CDR3 spans 14 residues. Trimming removed 0 bases from V and 2 bases from J, with 7 bases in between. PCR amplification relied on 60 Vbeta primers (plus 13 Jbeta primers). Original processing notes: In a later analysis, roughly 11 million of some 80 million unique beta chains occurred in at least two donors. Clones were read by immunoSEQ multiplex PCR, and TCRdb kept only the in-frame ones, dropping some. V and J calls and clone size are those listed in that table; D and trimming were worked out from the DNA. The sample has 84,000 or so clones, under 85% seen once; the top ten hold about 1.9%. The entry originates in a study of cytomegalovirus exposure and HLA in healthy donors. Findings and caveats of the study: Most TCR sequences showed up rarely, but some public TCRs showed up in many donors. Among TCR beta chains, those listed as cytomegalovirus-associated numbered 164.

The sample consisted of PBMCs. The sequence was collected from a boy aged 10-17 years in good health and CMV-seronegative. The chain joins TRBV14 to TRBJ1-1; tentative D call: TRBD1 (6 bases). The CDR3 coding sequence is TGTGCCAGCAGCCAAGACAGGGGTAACACTGAAGCTTTCTTT. Its protein is CASSQDRGNTEAFF.